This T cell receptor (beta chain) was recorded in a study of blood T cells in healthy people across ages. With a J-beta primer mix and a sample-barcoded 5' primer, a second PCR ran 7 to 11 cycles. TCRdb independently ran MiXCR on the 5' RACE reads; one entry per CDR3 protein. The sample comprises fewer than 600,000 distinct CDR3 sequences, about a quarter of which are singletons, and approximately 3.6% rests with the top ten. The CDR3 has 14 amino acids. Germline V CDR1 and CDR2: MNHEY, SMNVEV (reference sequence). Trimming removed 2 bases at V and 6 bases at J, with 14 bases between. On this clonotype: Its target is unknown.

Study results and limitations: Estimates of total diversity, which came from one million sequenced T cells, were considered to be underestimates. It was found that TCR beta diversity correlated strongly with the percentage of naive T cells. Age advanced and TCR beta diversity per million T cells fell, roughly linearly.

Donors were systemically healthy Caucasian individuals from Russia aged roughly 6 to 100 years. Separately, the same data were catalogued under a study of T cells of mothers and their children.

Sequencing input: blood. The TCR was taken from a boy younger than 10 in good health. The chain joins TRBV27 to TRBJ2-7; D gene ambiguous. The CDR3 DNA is TGTGCCAGCAGTTTAATCGCTCTCTCTCGCGAGCAGTACTTC. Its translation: CASSLIALSREQYF.